The 10 T cell receptor beta chains given below trace back to one sample, sequenced in a study of immune evolution from preneoplasia to lung adenocarcinoma. Only in-frame clones appear in the TCRdb table, and some are missing; sequencing was by immunoSEQ multiplex PCR. Here the sample spans thousands of clones, 83% being singletons. Sequences were obtained from FFPE adjacent normal lung tissue. Receptors were obtained from a person aged 65 to 85 with lung adenocarcinoma.

CDR3 nucleotide sequence: TGTGCCAGCACTGGCTCGGGGGAGCCCCAGCATTTT. It yields the protein CASTGSGEPQHF. The chain carries TRBV28 and TRBJ1-5, with D possibly being TRBD1 (5 bases). The CDR3 is 12 residues long. Germline V gene lookup returns CDR1 MDHEN and CDR2 SYDVKM. V lost 7 bases, J lost 8 bases, and 12 bases lay in between. The full variable domain, in which reference TRBV28 and TRBJ1-5 provide the parts outside the CDR3, is DVKVTQSSRYLVKRTGEKVFLECVQDMDHENMFWYRQDPGLGLRLIYFSYDVKMKEKGDIPEGYSVSREKKERFSLILESASTNQTSMYLCASTGSGEPQHFGDGTRLSIL.

This rearrangement joins TRBV29-1 to TRBJ1-2; TRBD1 matches 7 bases. The CDR3 has 12 amino acids. The J segment lost 4 bases and the V segment lost 6 bases, leaving 5 bases of the junction unmatched. Per the germline V gene, CDR1 is SQVTM and CDR2 is ANQGSEA. CDR3 coding DNA: TGCAGCGTCCCCCAGGGGGGCTATGGCTACACCTTC. Translation gives CSVPQGGYGYTF.

V is TRBV9 and J is TRBJ1-3, with 7 bases identical to TRBD1. This CDR3 comprises 16 residues. V dropped 4 bases and J dropped 0; count of bases not matched to a gene: 7. Germline V gene lookup returns CDR1 SGDLS and CDR2 YYNGEE. In DNA form, the CDR3 reads TGTGCCAGCAGCCGCTTGGGGGACAGCTCTGGAAACACCATATATTTT. Its translation: CASSRLGDSSGNTIYF.

This chain connects TRBV11-1 to TRBJ2-5; D is perhaps TRBD1 or TRBD2 (5 bases each). CDR3 size: 14 residues. Trimming pared 5 bases from V and 1 base from J, leaving 11 bases between. CDR1 and CDR2 from the germline V gene are SGHAT and FQDESV (reference sequence). CDR3 sequence reads: CASSRGTTQETQYF. In nucleotides, the CDR3 is TGTGCCAGCAGCCGTGGGACCACCCAAGAGACCCAGTACTTC. Full variable domain (missing parts from reference TRBV11-1 and TRBJ2-5): EAEVAQSPRYKITEKSQAVAFWCDPISGHATLYWYRQILGQGPELLVQFQDESVVDDSQLPKDRFSAERLKGVDSTLKIQPAELGDSAMYLCASSRGTTQETQYFGPGTRLLVL.

This chain uses TRBV21-1 with TRBJ2-1; the D call of TRBD2 is as the table states it, not checked on the DNA. TRBV21-1 is a pseudogene. The CDR3 length is 16 residues. The CDR3 coding sequence is TGTGCCAGCAGCACGAAGACTAGCGGGGGGTACAATGAGCAGTTCTTC. This translates into CASSTKTSGGYNEQFF.

This clone was observed a few times. The chain couples TRBV6-5 to TRBJ1-1; no definite D call. In germline, CDR1 is MNHEY, CDR2 SVGAGI. Between the trimmed V and J ends, which lost 5 bases and 8 bases, there was a span of 9 bases. The CDR3 consists of 11 residues. The chain's CDR3 is CASSPGEEAFF. The CDR3, as DNA: TGTGCCAGCAGTCCCGGGGAGGAAGCTTTCTTT.

This sequence joins TRBV6-6 and TRBJ2-7; either TRBD1 or TRBD2 may supply D (5 bases each). Germline V gene lookup returns CDR1 MNHNY and CDR2 SVGAGI (reference sequence). Between the trimmed V and J ends, which lost 2 bases and 5 bases, there was a span of 16 bases. This CDR3 spans 15 amino acids. CDR3 amino acids: CASSYGGRAYDEQYF. The CDR3 DNA reads as TGTGCCAGCAGTTACGGAGGCAGGGCTTACGACGAGCAGTACTTC.

The count of this clone is one. V is TRBV30 and J is TRBJ2-1, with 14 nucleotides matching TRBD2. Trimming removed 4 bases from V and 9 bases from J; junction bases left unmatched: 8. The CDR3 covers 15 residues. Germline CDR1 is GTSNPN and CDR2 is SVGIG (reference sequence). In DNA, the CDR3 is TGTGCCTGGATCATGGGACTAGCGGGAGTGTCTGAGCAGTTCTTC. This codes for CAWIMGLAGVSEQFF.

This chain uses TRBV6-5 with TRBJ1-2; 8 nucleotides match TRBD1. Germline lookup yields CDR1 MNHEY and CDR2 SVGAGI. Trimming cost V 8 bases and J 1 base; bases outside gene matches: 6. This CDR3 comprises 14 residues. CDR3 coding DNA: TGTGCCAGCGGCGGGACAGGTCATAACTATGGCTACACCTTC. Translation gives CASGGTGHNYGYTF.

J is TRBJ1-6 and V is TRBV4-1; no definite D call. The germline gives CDR1 MGHRA, CDR2 YSYEKL. The CDR3 spans 15 residues. The V end lost 0 bases, the J end lost 9 bases, and 12 bases lay between the germline ends. The CDR3 loop reads CASSQDFGVGSPLHF. In nucleotides, the CDR3 is TGCGCCAGCAGCCAAGATTTCGGGGTGGGTTCACCCCTCCACTTT.